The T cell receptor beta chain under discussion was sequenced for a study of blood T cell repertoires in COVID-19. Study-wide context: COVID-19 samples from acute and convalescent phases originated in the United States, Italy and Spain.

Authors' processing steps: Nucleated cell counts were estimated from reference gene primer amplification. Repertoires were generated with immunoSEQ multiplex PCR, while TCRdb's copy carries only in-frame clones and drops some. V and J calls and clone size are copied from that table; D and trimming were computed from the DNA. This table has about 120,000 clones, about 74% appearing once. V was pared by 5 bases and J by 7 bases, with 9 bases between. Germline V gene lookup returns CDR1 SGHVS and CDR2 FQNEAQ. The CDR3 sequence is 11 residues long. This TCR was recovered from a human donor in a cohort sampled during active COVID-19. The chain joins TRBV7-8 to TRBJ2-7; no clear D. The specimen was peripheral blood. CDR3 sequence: CASSPDEEQYF. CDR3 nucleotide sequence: TGTGCCAGCAGCCCAGATGAAGAGCAGTACTTC.